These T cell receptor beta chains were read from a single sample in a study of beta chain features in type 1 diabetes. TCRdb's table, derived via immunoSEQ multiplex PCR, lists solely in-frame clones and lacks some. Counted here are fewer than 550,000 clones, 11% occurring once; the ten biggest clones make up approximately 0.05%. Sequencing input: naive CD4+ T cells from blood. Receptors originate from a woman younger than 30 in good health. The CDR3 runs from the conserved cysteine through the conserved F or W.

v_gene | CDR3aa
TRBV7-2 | CASSLAPSGSRETQYF
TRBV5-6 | CASSLRLRIRNSPLHF
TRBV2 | CASSGLVYEQFF
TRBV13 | CASSLGTGVFSYNEQFF
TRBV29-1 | CSVGFLGEAIEAFF
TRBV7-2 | CASSVAGAADTQYF
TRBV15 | CATLPYSGGNSVEQFF
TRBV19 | CASREQGAYGYTF
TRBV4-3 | CASSRTAPNYGYTF
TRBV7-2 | CASSLSQGAKEQFF
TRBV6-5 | CASSYSTRFGAPLHF
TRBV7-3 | CASSLGFTREYNEQFF
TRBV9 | CASALTSQETQYF
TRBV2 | CASSQTQGLYSNQPQHF
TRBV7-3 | CASSHSPTNNEQFF
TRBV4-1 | CASSQVQRNSPLHF
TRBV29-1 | CSVQNRNPEAFF
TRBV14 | CASSQAITSGYRSYEQYF
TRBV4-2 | CASSQEQGNQPQHF
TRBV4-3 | CASSQRDSFYGYTF
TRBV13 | CASSHRQKTNTGELFF
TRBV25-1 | CASRSTGMNTEAFF
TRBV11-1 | CASSHDRGFSEQYF
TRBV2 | CASSPTGTLTDTQYF
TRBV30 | CAWSVPFRPLAVNTEAFF
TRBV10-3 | CAINPGGLVTGEQFF
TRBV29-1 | CSVDPRHNEGASYEQYF
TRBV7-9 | CASSPRPSNEQFF
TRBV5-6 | CASSLYRDTIYF
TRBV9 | CASSVAITDTQYF
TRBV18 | CASSPGGQRNEQFF
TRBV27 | CASRTATTGFYGYTF
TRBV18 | CASSPFSGAGTTDTQYF
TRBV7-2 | CASSLGLGWNDNEQFF
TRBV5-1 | CASSLGVARTVNSPLHF
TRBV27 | CASSSPRASFSGELFF
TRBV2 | CASQTDNTGELFF
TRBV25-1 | CASSRGQVKSNYGYTF
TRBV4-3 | CASSQVEYANTGELFF
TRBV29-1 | CSVEGTEAFF
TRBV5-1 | CASSVDRPITQYF
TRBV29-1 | CSLRGSSYNEQFF
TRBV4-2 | CASSQSNYGYTF
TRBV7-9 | CASSFGGETQYF
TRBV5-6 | CASSPNPQGHLVHVLTF